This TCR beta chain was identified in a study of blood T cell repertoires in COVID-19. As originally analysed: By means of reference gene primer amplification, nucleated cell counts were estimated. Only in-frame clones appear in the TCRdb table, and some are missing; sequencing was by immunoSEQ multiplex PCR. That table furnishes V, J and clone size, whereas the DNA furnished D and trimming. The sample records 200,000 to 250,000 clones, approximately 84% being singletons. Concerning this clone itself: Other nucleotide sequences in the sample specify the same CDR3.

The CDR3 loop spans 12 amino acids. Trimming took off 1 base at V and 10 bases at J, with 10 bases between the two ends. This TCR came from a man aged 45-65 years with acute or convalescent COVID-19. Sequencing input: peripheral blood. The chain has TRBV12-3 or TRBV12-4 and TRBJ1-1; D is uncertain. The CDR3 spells CASSLGEGVAFF. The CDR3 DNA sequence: TGTGCCAGCAGTTTAGGAGAGGGCGTAGCTTTCTTT.